These 18 T cell receptor beta chains originate from one sample sequenced in a study of blood T cell repertoires in COVID-19. Using immunoSEQ multiplex PCR, the repertoire was profiled, and TCRdb retains in-frame clones only, with some absent. The sample lists about 360,000 clones, 80% to 90% occurring once. Sequencing was carried out using PBMCs or T cells enriched from blood (not recorded which). The origin of the receptors is a man in his forties or fifties in a cohort exposed to, infected with or recovered from COVID-19 (not recorded which).

The chain combines TRBV7-9 with TRBJ1-4; D is perhaps TRBD1 (6 bases). From germline, CDR1 is SEHNR and CDR2 FQNEAQ (reference sequence). Trimming cost V 5 bases and J 4 bases, with 14 bases left between them. The CDR3 consists of 15 residues. Here the CDR3 DNA reads TGTGCCAGCAGCCCTGACAGGAGGAATAATGAAAAACTGTTTTTT. Its translation is CASSPDRRNNEKLFF.

The chain has TRBV5-4 and TRBJ1-3; TRBD1 is a possible D gene (6 bases). CDR3 length: 14 residues. V was shortened by 4 bases and J by 0 bases, with 8 bases between the two germline ends. CDR1 is SGHNT and CDR2 is YYREEE in the germline V gene (reference sequence). For the CDR3, the DNA is TGTGCCAGCAGCGCGGACAGCTCTGGAAACACCATATATTTT. It codes for CASSADSSGNTIYF.

J is TRBJ1-2 and V is TRBV6-1; D is unresolved. Germline V gene data show CDR1 as MNHNS and CDR2 as SASEGT. This CDR3 is 14 amino acids long. Trimming pared 1 base from V and 8 bases from J, leaving 14 bases between. In DNA, the CDR3 is TGTGCCAGCAGTGAAGGTTCCCGGGAGAGGGGCTACACCTTC. This encodes CASSEGSRERGYTF.

Notes on this clone: Other DNA sequences of this sample code for an identical CDR3. V gene TRBV4-1 combines with J gene TRBJ2-7; 9 nucleotides match TRBD1. The trim removed 3 bases at V and 0 bases at J, leaving 3 bases unmatched. Per the germline V gene, CDR1 is MGHRA and CDR2 is YSYEKL. The CDR3 contains 15 residues. The CDR3 region is CASSHGQGSSYEQYF. Here the CDR3 DNA reads TGCGCCAGCAGCCACGGACAGGGGTCCTCCTACGAGCAGTACTTC.

This clone has only a few counts. The chain joins TRBV18 to TRBJ1-2, with TRBD1 matching over 9 bases. The CDR3 has 14 amino acids. Losses at the gene ends were 2 bases for V and 6 bases for J; bases not matched to a gene: 4. CDR1 is KGHSH, CDR2 LQKENI, per germline. CDR3 nucleotides: TGTGCCAGCTCACCAAAACAGGGGGCTGATGGCTACACCTTC. This codes for CASSPKQGADGYTF.

This chain joins TRBV5-4 and TRBJ2-7; TRBD2 agrees at 8 bases. The length of the CDR3 is 17 residues. CDR1 and CDR2 (germline): SGHNT, YYREEE (reference sequence). V trimming: 0 bases; J trimming: 6 bases; junction bases outside the gene matches: 14. The chain's CDR3 is CASSLESGRGARGEQYF. The CDR3 region has the DNA TGTGCCAGCAGCTTGGAGTCCGGGCGGGGGGCTAGAGGCGAGCAGTACTTC. Full variable domain (missing parts from reference TRBV5-4 and TRBJ2-7): ETGVTQSPTHLIKTRGQQVTLRCSSQSGHNTVSWYQQALGQGPQFIFQYYREEENGRGNFPPRFSGLQFPNYSSELNVNALELDDSALYLCASSLESGRGARGEQYFGPGTRLTVT.

The rearrangement links TRBV3-1 (or the pseudogene TRBV3-2) to TRBJ1-5; D not resolved. The CDR3 sequence is 13 residues long. The ends were cut back, 4 bases at V and 7 bases at J, with 11 bases in the middle. CDR1 LGHDT and CDR2 YNNKEL come from the germline V gene (reference sequence). CDR3 region: CASSPGLWQPQHF. CDR3 bases: TGTGCCAGCAGCCCCGGACTATGGCAGCCCCAGCATTTT.

The genes are TRBV27 and TRBJ2-7, with 7 bases fitting TRBD1. The junction had 6 bases not matched to a gene; V was cut back by 5 bases and J by 2 bases. This CDR3 has 14 amino acids. Germline CDR1 and CDR2: MNHEY and SMNVEV (reference sequence). The CDR3 nucleotides are TGTGCCAGCAGTACACGGACAGGCCCCTACGAGCAGTACTTC. Encoded protein: CASSTRTGPYEQYF.

This chain uses TRBV6-4 with TRBJ2-7, with 14 bases matching TRBD2. Losses at the gene ends were 0 bases for V and 4 bases for J; bases not matched to a gene: 17. The CDR3 is made up of 21 amino acids. CDR1 and CDR2 (germline): MRHNA, SNTAGT. The DNA of the CDR3 is TGTGCCAGCAGTGACTCGGGACAGGGTAGACTAGCGGGAGGGGCTGCATACGAGCAGTACTTC. Protein sequence: CASSDSGQGRLAGGAAYEQYF.

This chain connects TRBV6-5 to TRBJ2-2; D perhaps matches TRBD1 (5 bases). CDR3 length equals 15 residues. Germline CDR1 and CDR2: MNHEY and SVGAGI. The V and J ends lost 0 bases and 5 bases respectively, with 10 bases between them. CDR3 loop: CASSYSIDRTGELFF. The CDR3 coding sequence is TGTGCCAGCAGTTACTCGATTGACAGAACCGGGGAGCTGTTTTTT.

The CDR3 region has the DNA TGCAGTGCTAGTCCCTGGGACAGGAGCTACGAGCAGTACTTC. The encoded protein is CSASPWDRSYEQYF. The chain joins TRBV20-1 to TRBJ2-7; 8 nucleotides line up with TRBD1. From germline, CDR1 is DFQATT and CDR2 SNEGSKA (reference sequence). There are 14 residues in the CDR3. J lost 3 bases, V lost 3 bases, and 7 bases had no gene match.

This clone was seen a handful of times. The rearrangement joins TRBV11-2 to TRBJ1-6; tentatively, D is TRBD1 (5 bases). V was shortened by 2 bases and J by 6 bases, with 11 bases between the two germline ends. The CDR3 runs 15 residues. Germline-derived CDR1 and CDR2 are SGHAT and FQNNGV. The CDR3, as DNA: TGTGCCAGCAGCTTAATTCGGACACCTAATTCACCCCTCCACTTT. Amino acids: CASSLIRTPNSPLHF.

V gene TRBV19 combines with J gene TRBJ2-7, with 10 positions matching TRBD1. J lost 2 bases, V lost 4 bases, and 5 bases had no gene match. The CDR3 totals 15 residues. Per germline, CDR1 LNHDA and CDR2 SQIVND (reference sequence). For the CDR3, the DNA is TGTGCCAGTAGTACCGGACAGGGGGGAGCCTACGAGCAGTACTTC. The encoded protein is CASSTGQGGAYEQYF.

The chain couples TRBV2 to TRBJ2-7; perhaps TRBD1 as D (5 bases). Germline CDR1 SNHLY, CDR2 FYNNEI. Trimming shortened V by 6 bases and J by 1 base, and 7 bases separated the two germline ends. This CDR3 comprises 12 residues. CDR3 coding DNA: TGTGCCAGCAGGCCAGGGTCCTACGAGCAGTACTTC. This gives the protein CASRPGSYEQYF. The entire variable domain, with the rest obtained from reference TRBV2 and TRBJ2-7, is as follows: EPEVTQTPSHQVTQMGQEVILRCVPISNHLYFYWYRQILGQKVEFLVSFYNNEISEKSEIFDDQFSVERPDGSNFTLKIRSTKLEDSAMYFCASRPGSYEQYFGPGTRLTVT.

This chain connects TRBV21-1 to TRBJ1-5. TRBV21-1 is listed as a pseudogene. This CDR3 is 15 amino acids long. The CDR3 reads CASSKARVGNQPQHF. The CDR3 nucleotides read TGTGCCAGCAGCAAGGCGAGGGTCGGCAATCAGCCCCAGCATTTT.

A note on this clone: Germline and junction disagree at one end, which may indicate a read error. The chain recombines TRBV30 with TRBJ1-1; a possible D gene is TRBD1 (5 bases). CDR1 is GTSNPN and CDR2 is SVGIG in the germline V gene (reference sequence). The CDR3 contains 11 residues. CDR3 nucleotide sequence: TGTGCCTGGGGACATTCAGTAGGGCGGGACTTT. Translating it yields CAWGHSVGRDF.

This chain uses TRBV7-2 with TRBJ2-3, with D possibly TRBD2 on 5 matching bases. The length of the CDR3 is 14 residues. Trimming took 6 bases from V and 5 from J, leaving 15 bases between them. CDR1 SGHTA and CDR2 FQGNSA come from the germline V gene. CDR3 DNA: TGTGCCAGCAGTCTCTTCGGAGGAGGAGATACGCAGTATTTT. Translation: CASSLFGGGDTQYF.

The chain employs TRBV7-3 and TRBJ2-1, with D tentatively TRBD2 (5 bases). The CDR3 contains 15 residues. CDR1 and CDR2 from the germline V gene are SGHTA and FQGTGA. V shed 5 bases and J shed 0 bases, with 11 bases lying between them. CDR3 residues: CASSQDSSSYNEQFF. The CDR3 nucleotides are TGTGCCAGCAGCCAGGACTCCAGCTCCTACAATGAGCAGTTCTTC.